What follows describes a single TCR beta chain. What it binds is not known. This sample is drawn from a study of cytomegalovirus exposure and HLA in healthy donors. Notes on the study in general: Using the classifier, cytomegalovirus status was reportedly diagnosed with high specificity and sensitivity. Later analysis associated a missense DCLRE1C variant with TCR beta V- and J-gene trimming. In an earlier analysis, in some 500 donors, most V segments appeared productive either ~87% or ~30% of the time. The authors reported that TCR beta sequences could predict HLA-A and HLA-B alleles. These predictions were accurate for most subjects in the first cohort.

PCR used 60 Vbeta primers and 13 Jbeta primers. The table came from immunoSEQ multiplex PCR; TCRdb's copy has only in-frame clones and leaves some out. The sample totals approximately 210,000 clones; its top ten clones hold around 0.95%. The ends were cut back, 5 bases at V and 0 bases at J, with 14 bases in the middle. Germline lookup yields CDR1 SEHNR and CDR2 FQNEAQ (reference sequence). This CDR3 is 16 amino acids long. This TCR came from a woman aged 30 to 39 in good health and CMV-seropositive. Sequencing input: PBMCs. The chain couples TRBV7-9 to TRBJ1-5, with D uncertain. As DNA, the CDR3 is TGTGCCAGCAGCCCCTCGTTGGGCCATAGCAATCAGCCCCAGCATTTT. Translated: CASSPSLGHSNQPQHF.